This T cell receptor beta chain was sequenced in a study of T cell changes during pregnancy in multiple sclerosis (dated by TCRdb to about 2019). With respect to the entire study: The study looked at changes in the T cell repertoire across pregnancy in women with multiple sclerosis.

To note about this clone: Its antigen remains unidentified. Base qualities are not at hand, and no much larger clone is one base apart.

Library preparation was by the immunoSEQ multiplex PCR assay. TCRdb provides this immuneACCESS table in a form limited to in-frame rearrangements. Some clones are lacking; in checked studies, under half of them reflect an unresolved V gene, and why the rest are absent is not known. In all, the sample holds approximately 82,000 clones, and 75% to 95% of those were seen once. The ten largest clones represent less than 0.6% of the sample. The germline V gene gives CDR1 as SGHVS and CDR2 as FQNEAQ. V lost 1 base and J lost 0 bases; the stretch between them is 14 bases long. CDR3 length: 17 amino acids, cysteine to phenylalanine. Only the CDR3 DNA is retained, 51 bases long and in frame from the first base.

This receptor was obtained from a female donor with multiple sclerosis, enrolled in a pregnancy study. The chain is assembled from TRBV7-8 and TRBJ2-3; TRBD2 is perhaps the D gene, given 6 matching bases. The material sequenced was CD4+ T cells from peripheral blood mononuclear cells, taken in the second trimester of pregnancy. The CDR3 sequence is CASSLVGFGGSTDTQYF. The DNA sequence is given as TGTGCCAGCAGCTTAGTCGGATTTGGGGGGAGCACAGATACGCAGTATTTT. The full variable domain, completed from the reference TRBV7-8 and TRBJ2-3 proteins outside the CDR3, reads GAGVSQSPRYKVAKRGQDVALRCDPISGHVSLFWYQQALGQGPEFLTYFQNEAQLDKSGLPSDRFFAERPEGSVSTLKIQRTQQEDSAVYLCASSLVGFGGSTDTQYFGPGTRLTVL.